The 32 T cell receptor beta chains reported below all come from one sample, sequenced in a study of blood T cell repertoires in COVID-19. Some clones are missing from TCRdb's copy, which holds only in-frame ones; the method was immunoSEQ multiplex PCR. Of approximately 67,000 clones in the sample, 80% to 95% were seen once. The sequencing input was peripheral blood. These receptors all stem from a woman aged 55-69 years with active COVID-19.

In DNA, the CDR3 is TGTGCCAGCTCACCACGGGGGCCAGATACGCAGTATTTT. Protein: CASSPRGPDTQYF. The chain recombines TRBV18 with TRBJ2-3, with D tentatively TRBD1 (6 bases). From germline, CDR1 is KGHSH and CDR2 LQKENI. V was trimmed by 1 base and J by 4 bases, leaving 6 bases between them. The CDR3 sequence is 13 residues long.

The chain has TRBV9 and TRBJ2-7; D is possibly TRBD1 (7 bases). CDR3 length equals 18 residues. The V gene lost 3 bases and the J gene lost 0 bases, with 22 bases spanning the gap. Germline V gene sequence: CDR1 SGDLS, CDR2 YYNGEE. The CDR3 loop reads CASSGGGTVFQSSYEQYF. In DNA form, the CDR3 reads TGTGCCAGCAGCGGTGGAGGGACAGTCTTTCAAAGCTCCTACGAGCAGTACTTC.

J is TRBJ1-5 and V is TRBV20-1; 7 nucleotides align to TRBD1. The germline V gene has CDR1 DFQATT and CDR2 SNEGSKA (reference sequence). V was pared by 3 bases and J by 6 bases, with 8 bases of the junction left unmatched. The CDR3 has 14 residues. Written as DNA, the CDR3 is TGCAGTGCTAGTGGAAGGACAGGTGGTCAGCCCCAGCATTTT. Its translation is CSASGRTGGQPQHF.

The chain uses TRBV6-6 and TRBJ2-7; TRBD1 matches 8 bases. The V gene's germline CDR1 is MNHNY and CDR2 SVGAGI (reference sequence). CDR3 length: 14 amino acids. Germline trimming cut 1 base from V and 7 bases from J; bases unmatched to any gene: 6. The CDR3 region is CASSYFTGGREQYF. For the CDR3, the DNA is TGTGCCAGCAGTTACTTCACAGGGGGACGGGAGCAGTACTTC.

The chain joins TRBV19 to TRBJ1-4; maybe TRBD1 (5 bases). The CDR3 has 15 residues. The germline V gene has CDR1 LNHDA and CDR2 SQIVND (reference sequence). The germline V and J ends were trimmed by 4 bases and 12 bases, with 21 bases remaining between them. Written as DNA, the CDR3 is TGTGCCAGTAGTACGACGTTTTGGAGGGGCGTGCAACTGTTTTTT. It yields the protein CASSTTFWRGVQLFF. Variable domain in full (rest from reference TRBV19 and TRBJ1-4): DGGITQSPKYLFRKEGQNVTLSCEQNLNHDAMYWYRQDPGQGLRLIYYSQIVNDFQKGDIAEGYSVSREKKESFPLTVTSAQKNPTAFYLCASSTTFWRGVQLFFGSGTQLSVL.

V and J are TRBV7-9 and TRBJ1-2; 7 bases map to TRBD1. CDR3 length: 14 residues. Germline V gene lookup returns CDR1 SEHNR and CDR2 FQNEAQ (reference sequence). V shed 3 bases and J 5 bases; nucleotides not matched to a gene: 6. The CDR3 nucleotides are TGTGCCAGCAGCTTTCCGGGACAGATATATGGCTACACCTTC. This translates into CASSFPGQIYGYTF.

The chain recombines TRBV27 with TRBJ2-3; 15 bases map to TRBD2. Germline-derived CDR1 and CDR2 are MNHEY and SMNVEV (reference sequence). V was clipped by 4 bases and J by 6 bases; unmatched bases: 8. CDR3 length: 17 amino acids. The CDR3 DNA is TGTGCCAGCAGTTCTCCGGGACTAGCGGGAGGTGTGGATACGCAGTATTTT. This encodes CASSSPGLAGGVDTQYF.

On this clone: Mismatch with germline at one junction end may stem from a read error. The chain couples TRBV5-1 to TRBJ1-4, with 9 bases identical to TRBD1. From germline, CDR1 is SGHRS and CDR2 YFSETQ. This CDR3 comprises 14 residues. CDR3 DNA: TGCGCCAGCAGACCGGGACAGGGTAATGAAAAGCTGTTTTTT. It codes for CASRPGQGNEKLFF.

The chain links TRBV7-2 to TRBJ1-2; 8 bases align to TRBD1. The CDR3 is 14 amino acids. The V gene end was trimmed by 6 bases and the J gene end by 5 bases; junction bases not matched to a gene: 8. Germline assignment: CDR1 SGHTA and CDR2 FQGNSA. The CDR3 loop is CASSYDRGGYGYTF. In DNA form, the CDR3 reads TGTGCCAGCAGTTATGACAGGGGAGGGTATGGCTACACCTTC.

The V gene is TRBV7-2, the J gene TRBJ1-1; TRBD1 matches at 8 bases. Trimming at V came to 5 bases and at J to 7 bases, leaving 9 bases not matched to a gene. Germline loops: CDR1 SGHTA, CDR2 FQGNSA. This CDR3 is built from 14 residues. CDR3 DNA: TGTGCCAGCAGCCGCAGAACAGGGGGATATGAAGCTTTCTTT. It codes for CASSRRTGGYEAFF.

The V gene is TRBV28, the J gene TRBJ1-4; the D gene is possibly TRBD1 (6 bases). The V and J ends lost 7 bases and 8 bases respectively, with 17 bases between them. The CDR3 is made up of 14 amino acids. Germline values: CDR1 MDHEN, CDR2 SYDVKM. CDR3: CASKGQSPGEKLFF. DNA of the CDR3: TGTGCCAGCAAAGGACAGAGTCCAGGGGAAAAACTGTTTTTT.

The V and J genes are TRBV19 and TRBJ2-3; no clear D gene. V lost 3 bases and J 1 base, leaving 8 bases between the germline ends. There are 14 residues in the CDR3. Germline CDR1 is LNHDA and CDR2 is SQIVND (reference sequence). This CDR3 is CASSIRGGTDTQYF. CDR3 in DNA: TGTGCCAGTAGTATCCGAGGCGGCACAGATACGCAGTATTTT.

This clone has just one count. This chain connects TRBV29-1 to TRBJ1-1; D is uncertain. CDR1 is SQVTM, CDR2 ANQGSEA, per germline. This CDR3 is 12 amino acids long. Trimming removed 1 base at V and 7 bases at J, with 10 bases between. CDR3 bases: TGCAGCGTTGAAGTCCCCACGGGTGAAGCTTTCTTT. The encoded protein is CSVEVPTGEAFF.

The gene calls are TRBV5-4 and TRBJ1-2, with TRBD1 as a possible D gene (5 bases). The CDR3 extends over 14 amino acids. V was pared by 4 bases and J by 3 bases, with 13 bases between. From germline, CDR1 is SGHNT and CDR2 YYREEE (reference sequence). CDR3 coding DNA: TGTGCCAGCAGCCTCCGGGGGGATTACTATGGCTACACCTTC. It codes for CASSLRGDYYGYTF.

Note on this clone: The junction shows a germline mismatch at one end, possibly a read error. The chain combines TRBV7-9 with TRBJ2-1; 10 bases agree with TRBD2. From germline, CDR1 is SEHNR and CDR2 FQNEAQ (reference sequence). There are 15 residues in the CDR3. CDR3 coding DNA: TGTGCCAGCAACTTAGGGACTAGCGCGTACAATGAGCAGTTCTTC. It translates to CASNLGTSAYNEQFF.

J is TRBJ2-7 and V is TRBV29-1; 7 bases line up with TRBD2. There are 13 residues in the CDR3. Trimming at V came to 1 base and at J to 0 bases, leaving 0 bases not matched to a gene. Germline values: CDR1 SQVTM, CDR2 ANQGSEA. In DNA, the CDR3 is TGCAGCGTTGAAGGGGGGGGCTCCTACGAGCAGTACTTC. Protein sequence: CSVEGGGSYEQYF.

This clone turned up a few times. The rearrangement uses TRBV28 and TRBJ1-2; 7 nucleotides match TRBD1. This CDR3 comprises 11 residues. Germline V gene data show CDR1 as MDHEN and CDR2 as SYDVKM. With 5 bases clipped from V and 6 bases from J, the junction kept 0 bases outside the gene matches. This chain's CDR3 is CASSDRDGYTF. The DNA for the CDR3 is TGTGCCAGCAGTGACAGGGATGGCTACACCTTC.

This chain links TRBV27 with TRBJ2-7; a weak D match, TRBD1 (6 bases). Germline assignment: CDR1 MNHEY and CDR2 SMNVEV (reference sequence). Trimming took 0 bases from V and 5 from J, leaving 11 bases between them. The CDR3 runs 14 residues. CDR3 in DNA: TGTGCCAGCAGTTTATCGGGGGCGATCCACGAGCAGTACTTC. Its translation: CASSLSGAIHEQYF.

CDR3 sequence: CASSFSGDQPQHF. In DNA, the CDR3 is TGTGCCAGCAGCTTTTCAGGGGACCAGCCCCAGCATTTT. This chain uses TRBV7-2 with TRBJ1-5, with a tentative D call TRBD1 (6 bases). Germline values: CDR1 SGHTA, CDR2 FQGNSA. The CDR3 length is 13 residues. V was cut by 3 bases and J by 7 bases, with 10 bases left in between.

Remarks on this clone: At the DNA level, this CDR3 is encoded by other sequences in the same sample as well. The CDR3 spells CASSQEGGYEQYF. The CDR3 coding sequence is TGCGCCAGCAGCCAAGAAGGAGGGTACGAGCAGTACTTC. The J gene is TRBJ2-7, the V gene TRBV4-1; D may be TRBD2 (6 bases). This CDR3 comprises 13 residues. The germline gives CDR1 MGHRA, CDR2 YSYEKL. V gave up 0 bases and J gave up 4 bases, with 7 bases separating them.

The chain employs TRBV7-2 and TRBJ2-3, with 11 positions matching TRBD2. The V and J ends lost 5 bases and 5 bases, in that order; junction bases with no gene match: 6. Germline assignment: CDR1 SGHTA and CDR2 FQGNSA. The CDR3 length is 15 residues. The CDR3 sequence is CASSITSGRGDTQYF. The CDR3, as DNA: TGTGCCAGCAGCATAACTAGCGGGAGAGGAGATACGCAGTATTTT.

The rearrangement uses TRBV5-4 and TRBJ1-2; no clear D. Trimming removed 3 bases from V and 4 bases from J, with 19 bases in between. The germline CDR1 and CDR2 sequences are SGHNT and YYREEE (reference sequence). This CDR3 region has 16 residues. The CDR3 region has the DNA TGTGCCAGCAGCTCAGCGCGGGCAACCCTTGGCTATGGCTACACCTTC. It codes for CASSSARATLGYGYTF.

V gene TRBV5-1 combines with J gene TRBJ2-7; 7 bases map to TRBD1. The CDR3 loop spans 17 amino acids. Germline V gives CDR1 SGHRS, CDR2 YFSETQ. J gave up 2 bases and V 0 bases, and 11 bases lay outside the gene matches. The CDR3 loop is CASSLAGQTLRTYEQYF. The CDR3 region has the DNA TGCGCCAGCAGCTTGGCGGGACAGACCCTTCGTACCTACGAGCAGTACTTC.

The chain recombines TRBV10-3 with TRBJ1-2; possible D gene TRBD1, 6 bases. Germline CDR1 reads ENHRY; CDR2 reads SYGVKD. V was pared by 4 bases and J by 10 bases, with 13 bases between. The length of the CDR3 is 12 residues. CDR3 sequence reads: CAISGPGVDYTF. The CDR3 DNA reads as TGTGCCATCAGTGGGCCAGGGGTTGACTACACCTTC.

This chain connects TRBV13 to TRBJ2-1; unclear D gene. The CDR3 extends over 14 amino acids. Trimming cost V 6 bases and J 2 bases, with 11 bases left between them. CDR1 is PRHDT, CDR2 FYEKMQ, per germline (reference sequence). For the CDR3, the DNA is TGTGCCAGCAGTATCGCGTTGGCCTACAATGAGCAGTTCTTC. It encodes CASSIALAYNEQFF.

The genes are TRBV18 and TRBJ2-5; 9 nucleotides align to TRBD1. With 4 bases clipped from V and 4 bases from J, the junction kept 7 bases outside the gene matches. CDR1 and CDR2 (germline): KGHSH, LQKENI. The CDR3 is 15 residues long. In DNA form, the CDR3 reads TGTGCCAGCTCACTCACCCGACAGGGGGGAGAGACCCAGTACTTC. It codes for CASSLTRQGGETQYF.

This sequence joins TRBV7-9 and TRBJ2-1; a possible D gene is TRBD2 (5 bases). Germline V lookup: CDR1 SEHNR, CDR2 FQNEAQ (reference sequence). V was pared by 5 bases and J by 4 bases, with 15 bases between. The CDR3 loop spans 15 amino acids. CDR3 in amino acids: CASSLVRTGYNEQFF. The CDR3 region has the DNA TGTGCCAGCAGCCTGGTCAGGACGGGGTACAATGAGCAGTTCTTC. Combining the CDR3 with reference TRBV7-9 and TRBJ2-1 gives the whole variable domain DTGVSQNPRHKITKRGQNVTFRCDPISEHNRLYWYRQTLGQGPEFLTYFQNEAQLEKSRLLSDRFSAERPKGSFSTLEIQRTEQGDSAMYLCASSLVRTGYNEQFFGPGTRLTVL.

In DNA form, the CDR3 reads TGTGCCAGCTCCCTCGGAAGCGACGGTTCACCCCTCCACTTT. This encodes CASSLGSDGSPLHF. This chain joins TRBV18 and TRBJ1-6; no clear D gene. In germline, CDR1 is KGHSH, CDR2 LQKENI. Trimming stripped 6 bases from V and 9 bases from J, with 15 bases between. The CDR3 is 14 residues long.

This clone was counted a single time. This sequence joins TRBV5-1 and TRBJ2-7; 10 nucleotides line up with TRBD1. CDR3 length: 15 residues. Trimming took 4 bases from V and 3 from J; bases not matched to a gene: 7. Germline V gives CDR1 SGHRS, CDR2 YFSETQ. DNA for the CDR3: TGCGCCAGCAGCCCGCCCGGGACAGGGGTCTACGAGCAGTACTTC. Translated, it gives CASSPPGTGVYEQYF.

V is TRBV6-1 and J is TRBJ2-7, with 8 bases matching TRBD1. V lost 1 base, J lost 10 bases, and 12 bases stayed unmatched. From germline, CDR1 is MNHNS and CDR2 SASEGT. The CDR3 sequence is 15 residues long. CDR3 amino acids: CASSEDSPGGFGQYF. As DNA, the CDR3 is TGTGCCAGCAGTGAAGATTCCCCAGGGGGCTTCGGACAGTACTTC.

The V gene is TRBV11-2, the J gene TRBJ2-7, with D unresolved. This CDR3 contains 13 residues. V dropped 4 bases and J dropped 3 bases, with 10 bases sitting between them. The germline V gene encodes CDR1 SGHAT and CDR2 FQNNGV. CDR3 coding DNA: TGTGCCAGCAGCTCTTTTTCCCTCTACGAGCAGTACTTC. It translates to CASSSFSLYEQYF.

The J gene is TRBJ2-3, the V gene TRBV3-1 (or the pseudogene TRBV3-2); weak D call: TRBD1 (5 bases). V lost 4 bases, J lost 5 bases, and 16 bases lay in between. The CDR3 length is 15 residues. Germline lookup yields CDR1 LGHDT and CDR2 YNNKEL (reference sequence). CDR3 sequence: CASSLLDSGLDTQYF. CDR3 nucleotide sequence: TGTGCCAGCAGCCTTCTCGACTCAGGGTTAGATACGCAGTATTTT.